Described below is a single T cell receptor (beta chain) sequence and its context. Trimming at V came to 6 bases and at J to 4 bases, leaving 7 bases not matched to a gene. CDR3 length: 14 residues. The germline V gene encodes CDR1 MDHEN and CDR2 SYDVKM. Participants spanned ages about 18 to 95 years and resided in about 25 US areas. Repertoires were generated with immunoSEQ multiplex PCR, while TCRdb's copy carries only in-frame clones and drops some. The table has about 400,000 clones, roughly 87% seen once. The data were taken from a study of blood T cell repertoires in COVID-19. Study-wide background: Researchers got acute and convalescent COVID-19 samples from the United States, Italy and Spain.

The sequence derives from a woman aged 30 to 39 who had recovered from COVID-19. The V gene is TRBV28, the J gene TRBJ1-1; 8 bases are a match to TRBD1. Material: PBMCs or T cells enriched from blood (not recorded which). CDR3 residues: CASRSTGGSTEAFF. The CDR3 nucleotides read TGTGCCAGCAGGAGCACAGGGGGGAGCACTGAAGCTTTCTTT. Combining the CDR3 with reference TRBV28 and TRBJ1-1 gives the whole variable domain DVKVTQSSRYLVKRTGEKVFLECVQDMDHENMFWYRQDPGLGLRLIYFSYDVKMKEKGDIPEGYSVSREKKERFSLILESASTNQTSMYLCASRSTGGSTEAFFGQGTRLTVV.